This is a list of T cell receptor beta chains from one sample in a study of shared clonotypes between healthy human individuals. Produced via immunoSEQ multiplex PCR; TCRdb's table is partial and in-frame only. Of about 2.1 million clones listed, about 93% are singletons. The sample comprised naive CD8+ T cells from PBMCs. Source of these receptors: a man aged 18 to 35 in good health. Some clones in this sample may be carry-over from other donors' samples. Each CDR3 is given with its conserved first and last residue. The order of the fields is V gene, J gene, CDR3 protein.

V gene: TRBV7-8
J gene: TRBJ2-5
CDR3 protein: CASSLVLVAGEETQYF

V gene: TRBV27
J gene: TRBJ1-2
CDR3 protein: CASSFGSSNYGYTF

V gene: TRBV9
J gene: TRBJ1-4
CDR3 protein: CASSAGNNEKLFF

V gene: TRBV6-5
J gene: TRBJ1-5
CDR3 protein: CASRSVGYSNQPQHF

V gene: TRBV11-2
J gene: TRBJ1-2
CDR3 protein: CASASRDRSSGYTF

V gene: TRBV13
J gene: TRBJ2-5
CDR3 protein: CASSLGPSGAALDSETQYF

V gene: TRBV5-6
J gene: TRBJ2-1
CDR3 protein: CASSLTGGGNEQFF

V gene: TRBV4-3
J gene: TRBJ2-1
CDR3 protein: CASAHPGVGNEQFF

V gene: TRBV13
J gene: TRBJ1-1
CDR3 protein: CASSSRDRGRTDREAFF

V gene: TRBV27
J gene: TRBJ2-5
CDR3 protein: CASSPYSKTGEETQYF

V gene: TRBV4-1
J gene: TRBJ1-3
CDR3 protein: CASSQIFGGPGNTIYF

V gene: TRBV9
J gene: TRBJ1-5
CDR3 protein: CASSVEQGADQPQHF

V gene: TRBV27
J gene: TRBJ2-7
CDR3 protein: CASSERQGAGEQYF

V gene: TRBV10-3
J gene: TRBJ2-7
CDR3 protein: CAISAVPAPNEQYF

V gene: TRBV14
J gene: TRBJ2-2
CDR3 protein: CASSQTGAGELFF

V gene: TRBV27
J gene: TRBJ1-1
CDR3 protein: CASSPRQIRGLEAFF

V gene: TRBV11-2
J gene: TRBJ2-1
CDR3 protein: CASSLLLAGSDNEQFF

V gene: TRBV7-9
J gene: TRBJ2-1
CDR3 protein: CASSLGPRTSGSSYNEQFF

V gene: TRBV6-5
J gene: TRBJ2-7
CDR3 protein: CASSLRLYSYEQYF

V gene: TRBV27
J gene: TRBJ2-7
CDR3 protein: CASSPGQAYSYEQYF

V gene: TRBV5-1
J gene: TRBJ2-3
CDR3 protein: CASRGPDTQYF

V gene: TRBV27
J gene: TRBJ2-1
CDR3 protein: CASSHRASYNEQFF

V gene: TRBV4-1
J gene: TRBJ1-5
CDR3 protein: CASSPKWGALGNQPQHF

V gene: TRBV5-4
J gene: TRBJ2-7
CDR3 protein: CASSRGLADYEQYF

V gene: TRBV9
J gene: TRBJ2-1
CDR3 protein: CASSSTSGLYNEQFF

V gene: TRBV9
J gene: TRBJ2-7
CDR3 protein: CASSGRDSYEQYF

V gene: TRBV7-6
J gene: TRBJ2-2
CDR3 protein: CASSLRQNTGELFF

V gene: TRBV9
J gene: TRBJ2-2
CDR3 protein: CASSGRFAGGSHTGELFF

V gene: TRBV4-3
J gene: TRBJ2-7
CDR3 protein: CASSHVGTGAYEQYF

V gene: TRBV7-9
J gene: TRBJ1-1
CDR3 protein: CASSTVDPKNTEAFF

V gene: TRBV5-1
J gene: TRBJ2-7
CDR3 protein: CASSADSGIGYEQYF

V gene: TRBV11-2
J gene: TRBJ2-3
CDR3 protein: CASSALRGTDTQYF

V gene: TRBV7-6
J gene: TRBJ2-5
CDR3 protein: CASSSPRGLAGGLQETQYF

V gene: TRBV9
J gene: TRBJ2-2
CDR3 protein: CASSVAGGKNTGELFF

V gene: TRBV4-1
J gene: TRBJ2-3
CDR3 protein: CASSQVRQGRTDTQYF

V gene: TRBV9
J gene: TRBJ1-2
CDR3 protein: CASSVATRSFNGINYGYTF

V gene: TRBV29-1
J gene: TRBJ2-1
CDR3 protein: CSVVTRGARDEQFF

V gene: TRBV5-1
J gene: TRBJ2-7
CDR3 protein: CASSIGIADPFYEQYF

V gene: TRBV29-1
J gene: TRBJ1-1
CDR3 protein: CSVGGTGGMNTEAFF

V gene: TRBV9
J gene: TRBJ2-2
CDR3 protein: CASSSDQGRGTGELFF

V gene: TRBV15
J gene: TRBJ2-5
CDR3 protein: CATSRRDTQETQYF

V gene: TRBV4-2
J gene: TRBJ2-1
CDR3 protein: CASSQVFGGYNEQFF

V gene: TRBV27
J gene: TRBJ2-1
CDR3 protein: CASRVEVPGNEQFF

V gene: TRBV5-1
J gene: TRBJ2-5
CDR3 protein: CASSLGLAGGIQETQYF

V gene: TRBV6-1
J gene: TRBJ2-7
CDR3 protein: CAILGGYEQYF

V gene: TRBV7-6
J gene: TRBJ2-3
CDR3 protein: CASSSPAATDTQYF

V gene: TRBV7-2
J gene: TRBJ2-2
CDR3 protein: CASRSRDHNTGELFF

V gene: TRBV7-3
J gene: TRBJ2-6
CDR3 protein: CASREWSSGANVLTF

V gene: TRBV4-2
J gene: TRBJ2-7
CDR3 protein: CASSVRLAASYEQYF

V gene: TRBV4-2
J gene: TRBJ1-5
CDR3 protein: CASSQEGQGQPQHF

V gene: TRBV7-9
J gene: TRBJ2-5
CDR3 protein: CASSLVGQQETQYF

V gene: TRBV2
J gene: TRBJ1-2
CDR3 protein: CAVLQGAF

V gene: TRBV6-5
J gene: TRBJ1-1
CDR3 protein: CASNPGPNTEAFF

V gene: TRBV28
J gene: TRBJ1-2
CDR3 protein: CASSQKWAPANYGYTF